This T cell receptor beta chain appears in the sequencing data of a study of monozygotic twins with inflammatory bowel disease. Study-wide points: Repertoires of patients may have been made more variable by differing immunosuppressive treatments. Twins with IBD were found to have lower TCRbeta diversity (inverse Simpson) than healthy co-twins. Versus healthy twins, IBD patients showed fewer clonotypes shared with others, especially with disease activity.

Notes on this clonotype: Its antigen is undetermined.

The germline V gene has CDR1 LGHDT and CDR2 YNNKEL (reference sequence). The length of the CDR3 is 14 residues. TCRdb reprocessed the 5' RACE reads and reports one entry per CDR3 protein, with no DNA. Its table records roughly 300,000 distinct CDR3 sequences. Source material: blood. The TCR comes from a human donor with ulcerative colitis or Crohn's disease, or a healthy co-twin of an affected twin (not recorded which). V gene TRBV3-1 combines with J gene TRBJ2-2; the D gene TCRdb calls, TRBD2, cannot be checked with no DNA. The CDR3 here is CASDVSGNTGELFF.